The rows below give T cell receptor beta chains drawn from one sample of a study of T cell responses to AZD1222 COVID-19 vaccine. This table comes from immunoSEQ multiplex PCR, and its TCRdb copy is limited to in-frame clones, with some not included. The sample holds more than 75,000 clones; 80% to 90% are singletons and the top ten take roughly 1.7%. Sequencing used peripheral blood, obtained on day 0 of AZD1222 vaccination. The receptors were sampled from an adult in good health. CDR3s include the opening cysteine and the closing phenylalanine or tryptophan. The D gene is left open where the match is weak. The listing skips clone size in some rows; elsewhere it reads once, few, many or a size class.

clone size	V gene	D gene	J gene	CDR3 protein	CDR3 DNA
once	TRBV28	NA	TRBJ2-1	CASTDKGPSYNEQFF	TGTGCCAGCACCGATAAGGGACCGTCCTACAATGAGCAGTTCTTC
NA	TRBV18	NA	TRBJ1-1	CASSPQQDSIRNTEAFF	TGTGCCAGCTCACCACAGCAGGACTCTATCCGAAACACTGAAGCTTTCTTT
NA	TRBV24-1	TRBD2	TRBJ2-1	CATSDPLAGGYNEQFF	TGTGCCACCAGTGATCCCCTAGCGGGGGGATACAATGAGCAGTTCTTC
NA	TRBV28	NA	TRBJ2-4	CASSRDLAGAKNIQYF	TGTGCCAGCAGCCGAGACCTCGCCGGGGCCAAAAACATTCAGTACTTC
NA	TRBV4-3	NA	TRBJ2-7	CASSQGRFYEQYF	TGCGCCAGCAGCCAAGGACGGTTCTACGAGCAGTACTTC
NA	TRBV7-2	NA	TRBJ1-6	CASSYYRVGNSPLHF	TGTGCCAGCAGCTACTACAGGGTGGGTAATTCACCCCTCCACTTT
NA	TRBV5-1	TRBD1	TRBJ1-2	CASSSVTGDGYTF	TGCGCCAGCAGCTCCGTTACAGGGGATGGCTACACCTTC
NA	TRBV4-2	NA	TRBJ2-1	CASSQGSNEQFF	TGTGCCAGCAGCCAAGGAAGCAATGAGCAGTTCTTC
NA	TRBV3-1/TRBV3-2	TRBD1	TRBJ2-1	CASQKRGQYNEQFF	TGTGCCAGTCAAAAAAGGGGGCAGTACAATGAGCAGTTCTTC
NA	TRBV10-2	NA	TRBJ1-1	CASSSDYGGRTEAFF	TGCGCCAGCAGTTCAGACTACGGCGGGCGGACTGAAGCTTTCTTT
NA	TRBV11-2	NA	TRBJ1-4	CASSLEAGNNEKLFF	TGTGCCAGCAGCTTAGAGGCGGGAAATAATGAAAAACTGTTTTTT
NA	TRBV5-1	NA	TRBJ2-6	CASSWGAGSGANVLTF	TGCGCCAGCAGCTGGGGAGCAGGCTCTGGGGCCAACGTCCTGACTTTC
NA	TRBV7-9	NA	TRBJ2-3	CASSLGSSTDTQYF	TGTGCCAGCAGCTTAGGGTCTTCCACAGATACGCAGTATTTT
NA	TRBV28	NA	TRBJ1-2	CASSLFQAVGYTF	TGTGCCAGCAGTTTATTTCAGGCAGTTGGCTACACCTTC
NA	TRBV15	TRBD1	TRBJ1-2	CATSRDVGTGTDGGYTF	TGTGCCACCAGCAGAGATGTGGGGACAGGGACAGACGGGGGCTACACCTTC
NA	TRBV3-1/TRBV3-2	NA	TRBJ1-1	CASSQESTNTEAFF	TGTGCCAGCAGCCAAGAGAGTACAAACACTGAAGCTTTCTTT
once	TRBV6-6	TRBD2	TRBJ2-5	CASTASGGSQETQYF	TGTGCCAGCACAGCTAGCGGGGGTTCTCAAGAGACCCAGTACTTC
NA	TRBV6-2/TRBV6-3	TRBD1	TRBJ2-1	CASSPWTGNEQFF	TGTGCCAGCAGTCCCTGGACAGGGAATGAGCAGTTCTTC
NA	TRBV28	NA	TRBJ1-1	CASSLFSDPTAVNTEAFF	TGTGCCAGCAGTTTATTTAGCGACCCGACGGCCGTGAACACTGAAGCTTTCTTT
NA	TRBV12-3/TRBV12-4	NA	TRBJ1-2	CASSLLGYGYTF	TGTGCCAGCAGTTTGCTGGGCTATGGCTACACCTTC
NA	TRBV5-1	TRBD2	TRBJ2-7	CASSLRGGYEQYF	TGCGCCAGCAGCTTGCGGGGGGGTTACGAGCAGTACTTC
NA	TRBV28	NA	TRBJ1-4	CASSFTGHSEKLFF	TGTGCCAGCAGTTTTACGGGTCACAGTGAAAAACTGTTTTTT
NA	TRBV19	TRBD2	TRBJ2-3	CASSPLTSGGGTDTQYF	TGTGCCAGTAGCCCGTTGACTAGCGGGGGGGGCACAGATACGCAGTATTTT
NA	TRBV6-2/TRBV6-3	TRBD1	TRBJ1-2	CASSYQGAFDGYTF	TGTGCCAGCAGTTACCAGGGGGCGTTTGATGGCTACACCTTC
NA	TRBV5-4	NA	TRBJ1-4	CASSLLSGGTEKLFF	TGTGCCAGCAGCTTGTTATCGGGGGGAACTGAAAAACTGTTTTTT
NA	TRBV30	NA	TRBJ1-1	CAWSARQGPMNTEAFF	TGTGCCTGGAGTGCTCGCCAGGGGCCGATGAACACTGAAGCTTTCTTT
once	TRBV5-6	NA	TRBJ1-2	CASSLEGLSNYGYTF	TGTGCCAGCAGCTTGGAGGGCCTCTCTAACTATGGCTACACCTTC
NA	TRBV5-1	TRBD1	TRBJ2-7	CASSLGTGRYEQYF	TGCGCCAGCAGCTTGGGGACAGGCCGGTACGAGCAGTACTTC
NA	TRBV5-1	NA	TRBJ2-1	CASGNIIADEQFF	TGCGCCAGCGGAAACATAATAGCGGATGAGCAGTTCTTC
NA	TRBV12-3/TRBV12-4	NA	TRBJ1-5	CASSFGNQPQHF	TGTGCCAGCAGTTTTGGCAATCAGCCCCAGCATTTT
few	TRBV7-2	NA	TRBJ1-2	CASSLAPDGYTF	TGTGCCAGCAGCTTAGCTCCCGATGGCTACACCTTC
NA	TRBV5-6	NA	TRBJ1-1	CASSFIEVQIDTEAFF	TGTGCCAGCAGCTTCATAGAGGTACAGATAGACACTGAAGCTTTCTTT
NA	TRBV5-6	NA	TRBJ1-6	CASGTLREDSPLHF	TGTGCCAGCGGTACGTTGCGGGAGGATTCACCCCTCCACTTT
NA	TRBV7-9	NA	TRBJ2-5	CASSFGGAWEETQYF	TGTGCCAGCAGCTTTGGGGGGGCCTGGGAAGAGACCCAGTACTTC
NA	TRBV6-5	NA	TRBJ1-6	CASRPDNSGSPLHF	TGTGCCAGCAGACCGGACAACTCGGGGTCACCCCTCCACTTT
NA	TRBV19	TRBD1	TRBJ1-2	CVVGDRVRGGYTF	TGTGTTGTCGGAGACAGGGTGAGGGGTGGCTACACCTTC
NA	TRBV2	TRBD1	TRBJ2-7	CASSGLYRGFTYEQYF	TGTGCCAGCAGCGGACTCTACAGGGGATTCACCTACGAGCAGTACTTC